The subject of this entry is one T cell receptor (beta chain). The data were taken from a study of control samples from healthy donors and cancer patients. Assay used: immunoSEQ multiplex PCR; TCRdb lists only in-frame clones, some missing. The data contain about 190,000 clones, around 93% of them singletons. V lost 1 base and J 1 base, leaving 10 bases between the germline ends. The CDR3 contains 16 residues. In germline, CDR1 is LNHNV, CDR2 YYDKDF (reference sequence). The source of this sequence is a man aged 30 to 39 in good health. The chain uses TRBV15 and TRBJ2-2; D is ambiguous. Specimen: blood. DNA of the CDR3: TGTGCCACCAGCAGAGGTTTTGGAAAGAACACCGGGGAGCTGTTTTTT. Residues: CATSRGFGKNTGELFF.